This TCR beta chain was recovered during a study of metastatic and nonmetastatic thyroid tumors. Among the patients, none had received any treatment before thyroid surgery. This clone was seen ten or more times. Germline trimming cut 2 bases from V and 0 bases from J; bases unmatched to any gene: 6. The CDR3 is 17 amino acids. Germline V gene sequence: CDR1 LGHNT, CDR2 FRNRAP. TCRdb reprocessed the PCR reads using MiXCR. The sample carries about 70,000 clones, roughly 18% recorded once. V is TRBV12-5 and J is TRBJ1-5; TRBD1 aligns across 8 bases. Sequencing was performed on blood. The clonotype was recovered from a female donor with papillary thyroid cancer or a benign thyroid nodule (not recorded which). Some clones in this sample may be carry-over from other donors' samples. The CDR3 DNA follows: TGTGCTAGTGGTTTGCTCACCGGGACAGGTAGCAATCAGCCCCAGCATTTT. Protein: CASGLLTGTGSNQPQHF.